This T cell receptor (beta chain) is drawn from a study of blood T cell repertoires in COVID-19. Study at large: Donors in the United States, Italy and Spain gave samples during acute or convalescent COVID-19. PBMCs, B-cell-depleted T cells, or T cells provided the cDNA or gDNA that made up the material.

After removal of 6 bases from V and 5 bases from J, the junction contained 6 bases not matched to a gene. The CDR3 loop spans 14 amino acids. CDR1 and CDR2 from the germline V gene are MNHEY and SVGAGI. The authors' processing: Reference gene primer amplification gave nucleated cell count estimates. The data were produced by immunoSEQ multiplex PCR, yet TCRdb's version contains in-frame clones alone and is incomplete. V and J calls and clone size are those listed in that table; D and trimming were worked out from the DNA. Among about 120,000 clones, 75% to 90% were seen once, and the ten largest hold over 2%.

The chain couples TRBV6-5 to TRBJ1-3, with 8 bases aligning to TRBD1. The clonotype comes from a man aged 25 to 45 with acute or convalescent COVID-19. The sample comprised peripheral blood. The CDR3 sequence: CASSLDRARNTIYF. The CDR3 nucleotides are TGTGCCAGCAGCCTGGACAGGGCTCGAAACACCATATATTTT.